This T cell receptor (beta chain) was retrieved from a study of T cells in Graves' hyperthyroidism and ophthalmopathy. Researchers barred patients who had uncontrolled infection, other autoimmune disease, pregnancy or lactation. The diagnostic basis comprised clinical symptoms, serum thyroxine and TRAb, thyroid ultrasound and orbital computed tomography. Amplification targeted TCR beta CDR3 regions from RNA transcripts. An initial round of RT-PCR targeting the TCR CDR3 relied on the HTBI primer set. TCRdb passed the multiplex PCR reads through MiXCR, listing each CDR3 protein once. The table records roughly 500,000 distinct CDR3 sequences, 46% of them present only once. The germline gives CDR1 SQVTM, CDR2 ANQGSEA. The length of the CDR3 is 14 residues. Trimming pared 4 bases from V and 0 bases from J, leaving 13 bases between. Regarding the study as a whole: Most thyroid clonotypes with frequency above 0.001 were detected in blood. Through a model of 13 V-J features, ophthalmopathy was separated from stable hyperthyroidism.

On this clonotype: Antigen specificity is unknown.

The rearrangement uses TRBV29-1 and TRBJ2-7, with D perhaps TRBD1 or TRBD2 (5 bases each). The sequenced sample was peripheral blood or thyroid tissue (not recorded which). The source of this sequence is an adult woman with Graves' disease, either hyperthyroidism or ophthalmopathy (not recorded which). The CDR3, as DNA: TGCAGCGTTGGGGACCTAGGACTCTCCTACGAGCAGTACTTC. Translated: CSVGDLGLSYEQYF.